The 9 T cell receptor beta chains listed next were all sequenced from one sample in a study of OX40 agonist ivuxolimab in advanced cancers. Profiling relied on immunoSEQ multiplex PCR, and the TCRdb table lists in-frame clones only, not all of them. Counted here are about 78,000 clones, about nine tenths occurring once; the ten biggest clones make up roughly 0.25%. The sample was CD4+ or CD8+ T cells sorted from blood, taken in a trial of the OX40 agonist ivuxolimab. The receptors here all came from an adult with an advanced solid tumor such as melanoma, head and neck, liver or kidney cancer.

The chain is built from TRBV4-3 and TRBJ2-7; D gene uncertain. The CDR3 sequence is 16 residues long. V was trimmed by 0 bases and J by 5 bases, leaving 17 bases between them. Germline V gene data show CDR1 as LGHNA and CDR2 as YSLEER. CDR3 amino acids: CASSQDLGSKGHEQYF. The DNA of the CDR3 is TGCGCCAGCAGCCAAGATTTGGGCTCCAAGGGCCACGAGCAGTACTTC.

The chain uses TRBV28 and TRBJ2-5, with D maybe TRBD1 (6 bases). Trimming cost V 4 bases and J 5 bases, with 20 bases left between them. CDR1 is MDHEN and CDR2 is SYDVKM in the germline V gene. This CDR3 is built from 16 residues. The CDR3 coding sequence is TGTGCCAGCAGTTACCGTAGACAGGCTTCAATGGAGACCCAGTACTTC. The encoded protein is CASSYRRQASMETQYF.

V and J are TRBV25-1 and TRBJ1-1; D gene unclear. Germline V gives CDR1 MGHDK, CDR2 SYGVNS. Trimming took 2 bases from V and 4 from J, leaving 11 bases between them. The CDR3 runs to 14 residues. CDR3 protein: CASSERTGSTEAFF. For the CDR3, the DNA is TGTGCCAGCAGTGAACGGACTGGGAGCACTGAAGCTTTCTTT. The full variable domain, in which reference TRBV25-1 and TRBJ1-1 provide the parts outside the CDR3, is EADIYQTPRYLVIGTGKKITLECSQTMGHDKMYWYQQDPGMELHLIHYSYGVNSTEKGDLSSESTVSRIRTEHFPLTLESARPSHTSQYLCASSERTGSTEAFFGQGTRLTVV.

The CDR3 loop reads CASSPGTDDYGYTF. CDR3 in DNA: TGTGCCAGCTCACCAGGGACAGACGACTATGGCTACACCTTC. The chain recombines TRBV18 with TRBJ1-2; TRBD1 aligns across 7 bases. With V trimmed by 2 bases and J by 3 bases, 3 bases remained unmatched. The germline CDR1 and CDR2 sequences are KGHSH and LQKENI. The CDR3 runs 14 residues.

The chain carries TRBV27 and TRBJ1-5; no clear D. The CDR3 has 13 amino acids. CDR1 is MNHEY and CDR2 is SMNVEV in the germline V gene (reference sequence). V lost 4 bases, J lost 3 bases, and 7 bases lay in between. The CDR3 DNA reads as TGTGCCAGCAGTTCCCAGGTCAATCAGCCCCAGCATTTT. Protein product: CASSSQVNQPQHF.

This chain joins TRBV18 and TRBJ2-3; TRBD2 aligns across 10 bases. V lost 2 bases, J lost 0 bases, and 2 bases stayed unmatched. CDR3 length: 16 residues. Germline V gene sequence: CDR1 KGHSH, CDR2 LQKENI. CDR3 region: CASSPMTSGSTDTQYF. The CDR3 nucleotides are TGTGCCAGCTCACCAATGACTAGCGGGAGCACAGATACGCAGTATTTT. Full variable domain (outside the CDR3, taken from reference TRBV18 and TRBJ2-3): NAGVMQNPRHLVRRRGQEARLRCSPMKGHSHVYWYRQLPEEGLKFMVYLQKENIIDESGMPKERFSAEFPKEGPSILRIQQVVRGDSAAYFCASSPMTSGSTDTQYFGPGTRLTVL.

The chain links TRBV29-1 to TRBJ1-4; no clear D gene. The CDR3 is 13 amino acids. Germline V gene sequence: CDR1 SQVTM, CDR2 ANQGSEA. Trimming removed 3 bases at V and 8 bases at J, with 13 bases between. CDR3 sequence: CSVDAGFGEKLFF. The DNA of the CDR3 is TGCAGCGTTGACGCGGGGTTTGGGGAAAAACTGTTTTTT. Looking up the rest from reference TRBV29-1 and TRBJ1-4 gives the full variable domain: SAVISQKPSRDICQRGTSLTIQCQVDSQVTMMFWYRQQPGQSLTLIATANQGSEATYESGFVIDKFPISRPNLTFSTLTVSNMSPEDSSIYLCSVDAGFGEKLFFGSGTQLSVL.

The genes are TRBV18 and TRBJ2-1, with 8 bases aligning to TRBD2. The CDR3 length is 15 residues. Per germline, CDR1 KGHSH and CDR2 LQKENI. The ends lost 3 bases at V and 9 bases at J; junction bases unmatched: 10. This CDR3 is CASSPGTSRRGEQFF. CDR3 bases: TGTGCCAGCTCACCCGGGACTAGTCGTCGAGGTGAGCAGTTCTTC.

V gene TRBV28 combines with J gene TRBJ1-5; the D gene is possibly TRBD1 (5 bases). The germline V gene encodes CDR1 MDHEN and CDR2 SYDVKM. This CDR3 spans 12 amino acids. The germline V and J ends were trimmed by 10 bases and 4 bases, with 11 bases remaining between them. The CDR3 DNA follows: TGTGCCATAAGGGGCCGAAATCAGCCCCAGCATTTT. Encoded protein: CAIRGRNQPQHF.